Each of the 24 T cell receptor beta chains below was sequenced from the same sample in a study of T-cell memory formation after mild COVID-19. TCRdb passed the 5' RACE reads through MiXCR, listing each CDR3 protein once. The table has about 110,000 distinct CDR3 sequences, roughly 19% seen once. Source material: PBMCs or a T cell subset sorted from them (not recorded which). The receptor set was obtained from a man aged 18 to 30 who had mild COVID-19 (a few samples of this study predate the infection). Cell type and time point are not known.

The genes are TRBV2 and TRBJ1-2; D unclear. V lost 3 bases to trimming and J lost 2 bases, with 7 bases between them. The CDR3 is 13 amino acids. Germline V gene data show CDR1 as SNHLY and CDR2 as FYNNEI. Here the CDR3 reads CASSDRQNYGYTF. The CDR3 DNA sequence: TGTGCCAGCAGTGACAGGCAGAACTATGGCTACACCTTC.

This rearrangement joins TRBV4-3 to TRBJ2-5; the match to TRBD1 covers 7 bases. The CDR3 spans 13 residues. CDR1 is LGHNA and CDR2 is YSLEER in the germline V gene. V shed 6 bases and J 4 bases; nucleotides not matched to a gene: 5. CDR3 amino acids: CASRQTGSETQYF. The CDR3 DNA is TGCGCCAGCAGACAGACAGGGTCAGAGACCCAGTACTTC.

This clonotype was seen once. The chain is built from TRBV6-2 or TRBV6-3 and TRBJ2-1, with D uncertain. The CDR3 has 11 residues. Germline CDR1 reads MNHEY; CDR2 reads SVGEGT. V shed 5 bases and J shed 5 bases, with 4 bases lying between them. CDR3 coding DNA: TGTGCCAGCAGTCAGAACAATGAGCAGTTCTTC. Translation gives CASSQNNEQFF.

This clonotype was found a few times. The CDR3 spells CASRSVGRPITDTQYF. The DNA of the CDR3 is TGTGCCAGCAGGTCCGTAGGGCGCCCGATAACAGATACGCAGTATTTT. V is TRBV28 and J is TRBJ2-3; no reliable D call. V lost 6 bases to trimming and J lost 3 bases, with 19 bases between them. CDR1 and CDR2 (germline): MDHEN, SYDVKM. This CDR3 region has 16 residues.

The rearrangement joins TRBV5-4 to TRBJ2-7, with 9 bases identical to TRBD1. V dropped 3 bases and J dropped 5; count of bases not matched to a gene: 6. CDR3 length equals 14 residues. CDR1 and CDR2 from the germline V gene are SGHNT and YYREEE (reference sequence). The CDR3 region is CASSSGQGYHEQYV. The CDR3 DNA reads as TGTGCCAGCAGCTCGGGACAGGGTTACCACGAGCAGTACGTC.

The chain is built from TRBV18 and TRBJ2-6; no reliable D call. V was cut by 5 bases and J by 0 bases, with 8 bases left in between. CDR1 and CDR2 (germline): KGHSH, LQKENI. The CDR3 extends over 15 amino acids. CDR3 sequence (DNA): TGTGCCAGCTCAAGCGATATCTCTGGGGCCAACGTCCTGACTTTC. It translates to CASSSDISGANVLTF.

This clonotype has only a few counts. The CDR3 is CASRGDGYNEQFF. The CDR3 DNA reads as TGTGCCAGCAGGGGGGACGGCTACAATGAGCAGTTCTTC. The chain links TRBV12-3 or TRBV12-4 to TRBJ2-1; D could derive from TRBD1 or TRBD2 (5 bases each). The CDR3 sequence is 13 residues long. V lost 6 bases and J 3 bases, leaving 9 bases between the germline ends.

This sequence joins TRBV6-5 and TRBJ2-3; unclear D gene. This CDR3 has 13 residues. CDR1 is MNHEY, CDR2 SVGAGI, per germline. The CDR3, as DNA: TGTACTACCAGCCTTTCTAGCACAGATACGCAGTATTTT. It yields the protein CTTSLSSTDTQYF.

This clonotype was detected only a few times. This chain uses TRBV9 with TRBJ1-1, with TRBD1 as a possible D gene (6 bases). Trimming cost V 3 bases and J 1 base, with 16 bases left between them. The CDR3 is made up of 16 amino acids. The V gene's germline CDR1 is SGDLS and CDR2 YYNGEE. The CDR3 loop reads CASSALTGTQNTEAFF. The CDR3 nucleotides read TGTGCCAGCAGCGCACTAACCGGGACACAGAACACTGAAGCTTTCTTT.

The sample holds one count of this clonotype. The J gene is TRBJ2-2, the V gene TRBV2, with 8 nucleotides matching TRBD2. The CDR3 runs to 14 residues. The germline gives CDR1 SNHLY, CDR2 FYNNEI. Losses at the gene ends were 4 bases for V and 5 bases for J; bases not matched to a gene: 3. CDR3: CASSVAGTTGELFF. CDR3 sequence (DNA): TGTGCCAGCAGTGTAGCGGGGACTACCGGGGAGCTGTTTTTT.

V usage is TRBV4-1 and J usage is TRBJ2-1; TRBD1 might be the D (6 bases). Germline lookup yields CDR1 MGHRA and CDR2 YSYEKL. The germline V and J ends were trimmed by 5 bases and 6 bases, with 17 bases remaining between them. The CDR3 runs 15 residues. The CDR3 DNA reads TGCGCCAGCAGCTCCCCGGGACAAGCTATCAATGAGCAGTTCTTC. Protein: CASSSPGQAINEQFF.

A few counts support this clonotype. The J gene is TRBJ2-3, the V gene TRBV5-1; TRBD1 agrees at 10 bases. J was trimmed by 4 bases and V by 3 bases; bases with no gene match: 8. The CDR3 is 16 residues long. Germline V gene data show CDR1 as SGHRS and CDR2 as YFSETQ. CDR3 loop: CASSSASGTGADTQYF. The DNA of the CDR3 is TGCGCCAGCAGCTCTGCCTCCGGGACAGGGGCAGATACGCAGTATTTT.

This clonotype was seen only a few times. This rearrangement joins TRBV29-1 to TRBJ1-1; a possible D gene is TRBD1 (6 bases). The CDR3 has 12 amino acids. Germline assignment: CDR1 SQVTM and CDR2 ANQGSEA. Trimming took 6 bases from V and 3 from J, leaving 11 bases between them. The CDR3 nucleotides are TGCAGCGTCACAAACAGGGACACTGAAGCTTTCTTT. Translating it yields CSVTNRDTEAFF.

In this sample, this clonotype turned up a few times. CDR3 protein: CASSPWQILNTGELFF. The CDR3 region has the DNA TGTGCCAGCTCACCCTGGCAGATCCTCAACACCGGGGAGCTGTTTTTT. The chain employs TRBV18 and TRBJ2-2; D is unresolved. Trimming shortened V by 3 bases and J by 2 bases, and 13 bases separated the two germline ends. Germline lookup yields CDR1 KGHSH and CDR2 LQKENI. There are 16 residues in the CDR3.

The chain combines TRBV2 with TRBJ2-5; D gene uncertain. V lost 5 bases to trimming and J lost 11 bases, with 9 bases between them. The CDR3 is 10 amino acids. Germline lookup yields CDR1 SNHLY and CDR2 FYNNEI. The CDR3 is CASSSWVQYF. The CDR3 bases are TGTGCCAGCAGTTCCTGGGTACAGTACTTC.

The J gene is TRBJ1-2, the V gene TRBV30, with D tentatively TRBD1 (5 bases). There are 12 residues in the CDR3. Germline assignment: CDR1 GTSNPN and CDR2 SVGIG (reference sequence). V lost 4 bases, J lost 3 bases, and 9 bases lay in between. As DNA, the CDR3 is TGTGCCTGGACTACGGGGGACTATGGCTACACCTTC. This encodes CAWTTGDYGYTF.

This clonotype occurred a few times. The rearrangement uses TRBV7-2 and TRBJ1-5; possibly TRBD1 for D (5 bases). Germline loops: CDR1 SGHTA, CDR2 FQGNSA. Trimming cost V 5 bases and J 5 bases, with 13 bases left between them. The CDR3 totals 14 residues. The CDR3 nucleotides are TGTGCCAGCAGCGTAGGGGCGGGGGATCAGCCCCAGCATTTT. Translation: CASSVGAGDQPQHF.

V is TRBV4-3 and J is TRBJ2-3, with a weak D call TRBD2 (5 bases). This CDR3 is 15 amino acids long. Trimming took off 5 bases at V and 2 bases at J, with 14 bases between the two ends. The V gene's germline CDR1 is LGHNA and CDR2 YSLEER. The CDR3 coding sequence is TGCGCCAGCAGCGTCTCCGGGGATCCCACAGATACGCAGTATTTT. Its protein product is CASSVSGDPTDTQYF.

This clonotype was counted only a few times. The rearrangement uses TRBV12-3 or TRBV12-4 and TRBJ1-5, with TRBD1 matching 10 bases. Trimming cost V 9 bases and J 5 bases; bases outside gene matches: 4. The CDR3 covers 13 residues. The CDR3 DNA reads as TGTGCCAGTAGGGGGACAGGGGATCAGCCCCAGCATTTT. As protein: CASRGTGDQPQHF.

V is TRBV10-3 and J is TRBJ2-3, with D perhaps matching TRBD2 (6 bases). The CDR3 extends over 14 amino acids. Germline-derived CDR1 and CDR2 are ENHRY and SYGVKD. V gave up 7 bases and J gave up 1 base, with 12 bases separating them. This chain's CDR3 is CAINGGTRTDTQYF. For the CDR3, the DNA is TGTGCCATCAACGGCGGGACCCGCACAGATACGCAGTATTTT.

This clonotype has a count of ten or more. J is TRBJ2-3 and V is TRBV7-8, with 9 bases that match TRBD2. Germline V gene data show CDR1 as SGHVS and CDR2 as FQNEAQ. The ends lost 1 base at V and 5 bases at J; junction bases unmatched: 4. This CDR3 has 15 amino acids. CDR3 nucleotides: TGTGCCAGCAGCTTAGAGCGGGGGGCTAGAGATACGCAGTATTTT. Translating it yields CASSLERGARDTQYF.

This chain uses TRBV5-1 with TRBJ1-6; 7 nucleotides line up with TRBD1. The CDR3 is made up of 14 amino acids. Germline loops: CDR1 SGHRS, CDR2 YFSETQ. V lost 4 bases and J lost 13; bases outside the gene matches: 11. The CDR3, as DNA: TGCGCCAGCAGCCCGGGACAGCCGGCCGTCCCCCTCCACTTT. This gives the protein CASSPGQPAVPLHF.

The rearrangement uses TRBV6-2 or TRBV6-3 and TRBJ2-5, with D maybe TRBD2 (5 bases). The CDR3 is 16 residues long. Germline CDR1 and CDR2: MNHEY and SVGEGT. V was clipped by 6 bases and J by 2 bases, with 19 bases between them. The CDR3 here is CASSRSLLGGQETQYF. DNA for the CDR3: TGTGCCAGCAGCCGCAGCCTTCTAGGCGGGCAAGAGACCCAGTACTTC.

The CDR3 protein is CASSPAVSGNTIYF. CDR3 coding DNA: TGTGCCAGCAGCCCAGCCGTCTCTGGAAACACCATATATTTT. The chain is built from TRBV7-2 and TRBJ1-3, with unresolved D. V was cut by 5 bases and J by 0 bases, with 8 bases left in between. Germline-derived CDR1 and CDR2 are SGHTA and FQGNSA. The CDR3 extends over 14 amino acids.